The 28 T cell receptor beta chains below come from one sample, sequenced in a study of shared clonotypes between healthy human individuals. TCRdb's table, derived via immunoSEQ multiplex PCR, lists solely in-frame clones and lacks some. The table records some 500,000 clones, less than 80% of them present only once. Sequenced material: PBMCs. Source of these receptors: a woman in her thirties or forties in good health. Some clones in this sample may be carry-over from other donors' samples.

The count of this clone is one. The rearrangement links TRBV28 to TRBJ2-1; possible D gene TRBD2, 6 bases. This CDR3 is 15 amino acids long. Between the trimmed V and J ends, which lost 4 bases and 0 bases, there was a span of 10 bases. The germline gives CDR1 MDHEN, CDR2 SYDVKM. Here the CDR3 reads CASSSGDHSYNEQFF. The CDR3 DNA reads TGTGCCAGCAGTTCGGGGGACCACTCCTACAATGAGCAGTTCTTC.

This clone showed up many times. The rearrangement uses TRBV7-9 and TRBJ2-5; TRBD1 agrees at 9 bases. CDR3 length: 14 amino acids. Losses at the gene ends were 4 bases for V and 5 bases for J; bases not matched to a gene: 5. In germline, CDR1 is SEHNR, CDR2 FQNEAQ (reference sequence). CDR3 sequence (DNA): TGTGCCAGCAGCTCCATCACAGGGGGCGAGACCCAGTACTTC. Its translation is CASSSITGGETQYF.

The chain couples TRBV28 to TRBJ2-3, with TRBD2 identical over 7 bases. V lost 11 bases to trimming and J lost 0 bases; unmatched junction nucleotides: 5. This CDR3 has 13 amino acids. Germline lookup yields CDR1 MDHEN and CDR2 SYDVKM. The CDR3 loop reads CAHQGGSTDTQYF. Here the CDR3 DNA reads TGTGCCCACCAGGGAGGGAGCACAGATACGCAGTATTTT.

In regard to this clone: A far larger clone is a single base away, which makes a read error likely. This rearrangement joins TRBV7-2 to TRBJ1-1; D call uncertain. There are 12 residues in the CDR3. Germline CDR1 reads SGHTA; CDR2 reads FQGNSA. V lost 3 bases, J lost 7 bases, and 9 bases lay in between. The DNA for the CDR3 is TGTGCCAGCAGCTTTGACTGCAGTGAAGCTTTCTTT. Residues: CASSFDCSEAFF.

This chain uses TRBV12-2 with TRBJ2-5. TRBV12-2 is flagged as a pseudogene. This CDR3 has 18 residues. The CDR3 reads CASRLVSEWQLIQETQYF. For the CDR3, the DNA is TGTGCAAGTCGCTTAGTTTCTGAGTGGCAACTCATACAAGAGACCCAGTACTTC.

V gene TRBV5-4 combines with J gene TRBJ2-7, with 10 bases fitting TRBD1. The CDR3 runs 16 residues. CDR1 and CDR2 from the germline V gene are SGHNT and YYREEE (reference sequence). V lost 3 bases, J lost 2 bases, and 8 bases stayed unmatched. The CDR3 here is CASSSSAGQGTYEQYF. CDR3 nucleotide sequence: TGTGCCAGCAGCTCGAGCGCGGGACAGGGGACCTACGAGCAGTACTTC.

The chain combines TRBV13 with TRBJ2-7, with TRBD2 matching 7 bases. Germline CDR1 and CDR2: PRHDT and FYEKMQ (reference sequence). V shed 5 bases and J 7 bases; nucleotides not matched to a gene: 11. CDR3 length: 14 amino acids. The CDR3 loop is CASSPSLRAGEQYF. The CDR3 bases are TGTGCCAGCAGCCCGTCTCTCCGAGCGGGAGAGCAGTACTTC.

The V gene is TRBV27, the J gene TRBJ2-6; no reliable D call. Trimming took 4 bases from V and 3 from J, leaving 7 bases between them. There are 14 residues in the CDR3. Per the germline V gene, CDR1 is MNHEY and CDR2 is SMNVEV (reference sequence). This chain's CDR3 is CASSSTVGANVLTF. DNA for the CDR3: TGTGCCAGCAGTTCTACCGTTGGGGCCAACGTCCTGACTTTC.

The chain combines TRBV2 with TRBJ1-5, with D maybe TRBD1 (6 bases). The germline V gene encodes CDR1 SNHLY and CDR2 FYNNEI. The CDR3 has 14 residues. V lost 0 bases, J lost 6 bases, and 9 bases lay in between. The CDR3 DNA sequence: TGTGCCAGCAGTGAAGCCAGGGGCGGTCAGCCCCAGCATTTT. This sequence encodes CASSEARGGQPQHF.

J is TRBJ2-7 and V is TRBV27; 9 bases match TRBD2. Germline V lookup: CDR1 MNHEY, CDR2 SMNVEV (reference sequence). The CDR3 extends over 15 amino acids. Germline trimming cut 3 bases from V and 4 bases from J; bases unmatched to any gene: 7. CDR3 DNA sequence: TGTGCCAGCAGTTTGAGGCTAGCGGGGATTTACGAGCAGTACTTC. Translation gives CASSLRLAGIYEQYF.

This clone was detected a few times. V is TRBV11-2 and J is TRBJ2-2, with TRBD2 matching over 9 bases. Germline-derived CDR1 and CDR2 are SGHAT and FQNNGV. Losses at the gene ends were 0 bases for V and 9 bases for J; bases not matched to a gene: 2. The CDR3 covers 14 residues. CDR3 DNA sequence: TGTGCCAGCAGCTTAGATAGCGGGAGCAGGGAGCTGTTTTTT. It is translated as CASSLDSGSRELFF.

Worth noting for this clone: Other DNA sequences within the sample encode an identical CDR3. J is TRBJ1-5 and V is TRBV7-9; unclear D gene. The CDR3 loop spans 13 amino acids. V lost 1 base to trimming and J lost 6 bases, with 7 bases between them. Germline V gene sequence: CDR1 SEHNR, CDR2 FQNEAQ (reference sequence). DNA of the CDR3: TGTGCCAGCAGCTTAGAATTAGGTCAGCCCCAGCATTTT. Translated: CASSLELGQPQHF.

J is TRBJ2-3 and V is TRBV30; the match to TRBD2 covers 12 bases. The CDR3 totals 15 residues. The V segment lost 3 bases and the J segment 0 bases; nucleotides outside the gene matches: 1. Germline lookup yields CDR1 GTSNPN and CDR2 SVGIG (reference sequence). The CDR3 bases are TGTGCCTGGAGGGGGACTAGCGGGAGCACAGATACGCAGTATTTT. This translates into CAWRGTSGSTDTQYF.

The J gene is TRBJ1-1, the V gene TRBV28, with TRBD1 matching over 7 bases. Trimming took 7 bases from V and 6 from J; bases not matched to a gene: 11. In germline, CDR1 is MDHEN, CDR2 SYDVKM. The CDR3 is 14 residues long. The CDR3 coding sequence is TGTGCCAGCACTCCCCCCAGGGGGACCGCTGAAGCTTTCTTT. This codes for CASTPPRGTAEAFF.

The chain recombines TRBV5-1 with TRBJ1-1; perhaps TRBD1 as D (6 bases). CDR3 length equals 15 residues. The germline V and J ends were trimmed by 2 bases and 0 bases, with 11 bases remaining between them. Germline-derived CDR1 and CDR2 are SGHRS and YFSETQ. The CDR3 DNA sequence: TGCGCCAGCAGCTTAGAGCAGGGGCTGAACACTGAAGCTTTCTTT. This translates into CASSLEQGLNTEAFF. The full variable domain, in which reference TRBV5-1 and TRBJ1-1 provide the parts outside the CDR3, is KAGVTQTPRYLIKTRGQQVTLSCSPISGHRSVSWYQQTPGQGLQFLFEYFSETQRNKGNFPGRFSGRQFSNSRSEMNVSTLELGDSALYLCASSLEQGLNTEAFFGQGTRLTVV.

This clone was seen once. The chain recombines TRBV27 with TRBJ2-6; D unresolved. Germline CDR1 MNHEY, CDR2 SMNVEV (reference sequence). V shed 4 bases and J shed 1 base, with 14 bases lying between them. This CDR3 has 17 amino acids. For the CDR3, the DNA is TGTGCCAGCAGTTCCCCGCGCGTTCGGTCTGGGGCCAACGTCCTGACTTTC. Translating it yields CASSSPRVRSGANVLTF.

The chain couples TRBV7-2 to TRBJ2-7; 9 bases map to TRBD2. The CDR3 covers 17 residues. The germline gives CDR1 SGHTA, CDR2 FQGNSA. V was pared by 3 bases and J by 4 bases, with 13 bases of the junction left unmatched. This CDR3 is CASSFVGGAGGPYEQYF. In DNA form, the CDR3 reads TGTGCCAGCAGCTTCGTAGGAGGCGCGGGAGGGCCATACGAGCAGTACTTC. The variable domain in full, completed from reference TRBV7-2 and TRBJ2-7, reads GAGVSQSPSNKVTEKGKDVELRCDPISGHTALYWYRQSLGQGLEFLIYFQGNSAPDKSGLPSDRFSAERTGGSVSTLTIQRTQQEDSAVYLCASSFVGGAGGPYEQYFGPGTRLTVT.

The chain employs TRBV4-1 and TRBJ2-1; weak D call: TRBD2 (6 bases). CDR3 length: 12 amino acids. Germline-derived CDR1 and CDR2 are MGHRA and YSYEKL. Trimming left V 4 bases short and J 14 bases short, with 15 bases between. As DNA, the CDR3 is TGCGCCAGCAGCCCACACCAGGAGGGCAAGTTCTTC. This encodes CASSPHQEGKFF.

The J gene is TRBJ2-3, the V gene TRBV28; perhaps TRBD2 as D (5 bases). V lost 7 bases to trimming and J lost 5 bases, with 13 bases between them. The CDR3 runs to 13 residues. CDR1 is MDHEN and CDR2 is SYDVKM in the germline V gene. Here the CDR3 reads CASNRGMGDTQYF. As DNA, the CDR3 is TGTGCCAGCAACAGAGGGATGGGAGATACGCAGTATTTT.

As to this clone: A junction end diverges from the germline sequence, so it may reflect a read error. The chain couples TRBV7-7 to TRBJ2-5, with 13 nucleotides matching TRBD2. The CDR3 extends over 16 amino acids. Germline V lookup: CDR1 SSHAT, CDR2 FNYEAQ (reference sequence). The CDR3 loop reads CASSLGGTSGKETQYF. The CDR3 nucleotides read TGTGCTAGCAGCTTAGGGGGGACTAGCGGGAAAGAGACCCAGTACTTC. Together with reference TRBV7-7 and TRBJ2-5, the CDR3 gives the full variable domain: GAGVSQSPRYKVTKRGQDVTLRCDPISSHATLYWYQQALGQGPEFLTYFNYEAQPDKSGLPSDRFSAERPEGSISTLTIQRTEQRDSAMYRCASSLGGTSGKETQYFGPGTRLLVL.

The V gene is TRBV29-1, the J gene TRBJ2-5; 10 positions agree with TRBD2. The DNA end favors TRBJ2-7, so the J call may be wrong. The CDR3 is 15 amino acids. Germline CDR1 and CDR2: SQVTM and ANQGSEA. The CDR3, as DNA: TGCAGCGTTGGGAGCGCTAGCGGGAGTCTCGCCGAGCAGTACTTC. Its protein is CSVGSASGSLAEQYF.

Regarding this clone: This may stem from a read error, because a much larger clone lies one nucleotide away. The J gene is TRBJ2-1, the V gene TRBV28; the match to TRBD2 covers 9 bases. The V gene end was trimmed by 5 bases and the J gene end by 2 bases; junction bases not matched to a gene: 4. The CDR3 spans 15 residues. Germline V lookup: CDR1 MDHEN, CDR2 SYDVKM. CDR3 amino acids: CASSIAGETYNEQFF. Here the CDR3 DNA reads TGTGCCAGCAGTATAGCGGGAGAAACCTACAATGAGCAGTTCTTC.

The rearrangement uses TRBV19 and TRBJ1-5; 7 nucleotides align to TRBD1. J was trimmed by 4 bases and V by 9 bases; bases with no gene match: 15. This CDR3 is 16 amino acids long. Germline V CDR1 and CDR2: LNHDA, SQIVND (reference sequence). The CDR3 coding sequence is TGTGCCAGCACCATAGACAGGGCGGTGGGGAATCAGCCCCAGCATTTT. This gives the protein CASTIDRAVGNQPQHF.

V and J are TRBV5-8 and TRBJ2-5, with D uncertain. Germline lookup yields CDR1 SGHTS and CDR2 YDEGEE. V lost 0 bases and J 1 base, leaving 10 bases between the germline ends. This CDR3 has 15 residues. The CDR3 nucleotides read TGTGCCAGCAGCTTGGGGCAGCTGGTCCAAGAGACCCAGTACTTC. Translation: CASSLGQLVQETQYF.

This clone was counted between two and nine times. V and J are TRBV9 and TRBJ2-1; tentatively, D is TRBD1 or TRBD2 (6 bases each). V was trimmed by 6 bases and J by 9 bases, leaving 19 bases between them. This CDR3 is 14 amino acids long. The germline V gene has CDR1 SGDLS and CDR2 YYNGEE. The DNA of the CDR3 is TGTGCCAGCAACCCGGGACTCGGGGGCCTTGAGCAGTTCTTC. This translates into CASNPGLGGLEQFF.

The V and J genes are TRBV28 and TRBJ1-3, with D possibly TRBD1 on 6 matching bases. Germline values: CDR1 MDHEN, CDR2 SYDVKM. This CDR3 has 13 residues. With 8 bases removed from V and 3 bases from J, the gap between germline ends came to 11 bases. CDR3: CASHLQGGNTIYF. The CDR3 DNA reads TGTGCCAGCCACCTACAGGGTGGAAACACCATATATTTT. Drawing the rest from reference TRBV28 and TRBJ1-3, the complete variable domain is DVKVTQSSRYLVKRTGEKVFLECVQDMDHENMFWYRQDPGLGLRLIYFSYDVKMKEKGDIPEGYSVSREKKERFSLILESASTNQTSMYLCASHLQGGNTIYFGEGSWLTVV.

V usage is TRBV18 and J usage is TRBJ1-1; the D is unclear. V was clipped by 6 bases and J by 1 base, with 9 bases between them. Germline V lookup: CDR1 KGHSH, CDR2 LQKENI. CDR3 length equals 13 residues. CDR3 protein: CASSPWQNTEAFF. The CDR3 nucleotides are TGTGCCAGCTCCCCATGGCAGAACACTGAAGCTTTCTTT. Looking up the rest from reference TRBV18 and TRBJ1-1 gives the full variable domain: NAGVMQNPRHLVRRRGQEARLRCSPMKGHSHVYWYRQLPEEGLKFMVYLQKENIIDESGMPKERFSAEFPKEGPSILRIQQVVRGDSAAYFCASSPWQNTEAFFGQGTRLTVV.

This clone came up a few times. The chain has TRBV7-6 and TRBJ1-1; perhaps TRBD1 as D (5 bases). The V gene's germline CDR1 is SGHVS and CDR2 FNYEAQ. V was trimmed by 4 bases and J by 2 bases, leaving 17 bases between them. CDR3 length equals 16 residues. CDR3 sequence: CASSYDSGPTNTEAFF. The CDR3 DNA reads TGTGCCAGCAGCTATGACTCGGGACCCACTAACACTGAAGCTTTCTTT.